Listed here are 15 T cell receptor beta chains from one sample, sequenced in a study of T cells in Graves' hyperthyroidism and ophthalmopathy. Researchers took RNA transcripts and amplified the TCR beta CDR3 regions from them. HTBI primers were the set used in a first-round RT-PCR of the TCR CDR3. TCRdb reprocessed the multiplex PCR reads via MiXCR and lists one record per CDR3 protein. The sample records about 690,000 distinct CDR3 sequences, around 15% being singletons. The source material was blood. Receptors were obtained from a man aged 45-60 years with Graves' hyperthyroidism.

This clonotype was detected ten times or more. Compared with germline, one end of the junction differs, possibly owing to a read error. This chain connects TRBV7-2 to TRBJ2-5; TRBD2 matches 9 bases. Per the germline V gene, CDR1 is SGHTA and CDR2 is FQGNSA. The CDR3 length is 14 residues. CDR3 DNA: TGTGCCAGCAACTTAGCGGGAGTGTCCGAGACCCAGTACTTC. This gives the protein CASNLAGVSETQYF.

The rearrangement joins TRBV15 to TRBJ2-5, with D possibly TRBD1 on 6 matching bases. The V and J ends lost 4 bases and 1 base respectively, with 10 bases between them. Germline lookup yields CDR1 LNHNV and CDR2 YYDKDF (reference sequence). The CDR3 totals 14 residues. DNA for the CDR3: TGTGCCACCAGCAACATGGACAGCCAAGAGACCCAGTACTTC. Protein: CATSNMDSQETQYF.

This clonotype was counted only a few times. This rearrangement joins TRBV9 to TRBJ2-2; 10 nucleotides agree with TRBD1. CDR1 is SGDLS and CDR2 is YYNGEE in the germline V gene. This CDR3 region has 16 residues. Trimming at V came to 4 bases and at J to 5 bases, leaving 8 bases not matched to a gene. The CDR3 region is CASSPDRGRSTGELFF. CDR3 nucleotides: TGTGCCAGCAGCCCCGACAGGGGGCGAAGTACCGGGGAGCTGTTTTTT.

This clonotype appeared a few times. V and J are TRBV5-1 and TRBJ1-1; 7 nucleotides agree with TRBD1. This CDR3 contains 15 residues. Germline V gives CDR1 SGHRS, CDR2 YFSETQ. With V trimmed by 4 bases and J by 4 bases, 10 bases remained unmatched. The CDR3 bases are TGCGCCAGCAGCACCATACGACAGGGAAGCACTGAAGCTTTCTTT. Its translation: CASSTIRQGSTEAFF. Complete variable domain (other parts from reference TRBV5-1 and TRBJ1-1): KAGVTQTPRYLIKTRGQQVTLSCSPISGHRSVSWYQQTPGQGLQFLFEYFSETQRNKGNFPGRFSGRQFSNSRSEMNVSTLELGDSALYLCASSTIRQGSTEAFFGQGTRLTVV.

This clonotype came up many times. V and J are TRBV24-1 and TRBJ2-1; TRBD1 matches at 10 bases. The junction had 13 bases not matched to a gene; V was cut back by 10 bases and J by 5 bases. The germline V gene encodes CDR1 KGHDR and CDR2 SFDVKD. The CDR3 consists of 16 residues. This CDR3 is CATEARGDRGHNEQFF. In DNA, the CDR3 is TGTGCCACGGAGGCCCGCGGGGACAGGGGCCACAATGAGCAGTTCTTC.

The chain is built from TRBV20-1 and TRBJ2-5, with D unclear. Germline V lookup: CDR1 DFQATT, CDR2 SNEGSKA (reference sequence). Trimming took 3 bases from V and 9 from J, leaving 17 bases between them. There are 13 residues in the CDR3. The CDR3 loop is CSASSRFGLAQYF. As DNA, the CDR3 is TGCAGTGCTAGCAGCAGGTTCGGGTTGGCCCAGTACTTC.

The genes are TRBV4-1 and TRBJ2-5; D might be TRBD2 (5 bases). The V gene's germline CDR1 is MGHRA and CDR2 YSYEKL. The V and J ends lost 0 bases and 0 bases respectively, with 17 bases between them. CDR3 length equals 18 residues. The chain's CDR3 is CASSQERKTVLDQETQYF. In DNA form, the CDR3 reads TGCGCCAGCAGCCAAGAACGTAAAACGGTACTAGACCAAGAGACCCAGTACTTC.

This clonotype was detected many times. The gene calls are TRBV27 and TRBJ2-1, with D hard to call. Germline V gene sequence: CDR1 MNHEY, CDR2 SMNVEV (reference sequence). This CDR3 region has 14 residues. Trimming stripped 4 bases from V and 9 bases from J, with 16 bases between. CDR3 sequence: CASSSQGPDLEQFF. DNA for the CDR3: TGTGCCAGCAGTTCTCAAGGGCCGGACCTTGAGCAGTTCTTC.

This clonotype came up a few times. The CDR3 here is CAWGHTGELFF. The CDR3 region has the DNA TGTGCCTGGGGACACACCGGGGAGCTGTTTTTT. This sequence joins TRBV30 and TRBJ2-2; no clear D gene. Trimming removed 5 bases at V and 3 bases at J, with 4 bases between. The V gene's germline CDR1 is GTSNPN and CDR2 SVGIG (reference sequence). The CDR3 sequence is 11 residues long.

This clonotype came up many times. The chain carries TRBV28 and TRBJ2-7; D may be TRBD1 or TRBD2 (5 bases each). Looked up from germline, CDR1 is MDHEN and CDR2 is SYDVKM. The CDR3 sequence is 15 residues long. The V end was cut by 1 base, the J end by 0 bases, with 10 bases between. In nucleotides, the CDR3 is TGTGCCAGCAGTTTATTCGGGGCGAGCTCCTACGAGCAGTACTTC. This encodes CASSLFGASSYEQYF.

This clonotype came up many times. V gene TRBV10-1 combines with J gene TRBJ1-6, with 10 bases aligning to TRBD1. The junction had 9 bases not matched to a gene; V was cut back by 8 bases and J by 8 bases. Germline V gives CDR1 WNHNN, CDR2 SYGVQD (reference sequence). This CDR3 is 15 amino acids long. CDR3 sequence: CASQMGQGNDSPLHF. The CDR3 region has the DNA TGCGCCAGCCAGATGGGACAGGGGAACGATTCACCCCTCCACTTT.

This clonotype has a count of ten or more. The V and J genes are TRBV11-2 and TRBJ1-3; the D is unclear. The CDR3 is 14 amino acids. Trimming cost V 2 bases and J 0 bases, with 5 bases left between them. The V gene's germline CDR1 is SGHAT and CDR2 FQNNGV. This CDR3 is CASSLSTSGNTIYF. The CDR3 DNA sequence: TGTGCCAGCAGCTTAAGTACCTCTGGAAACACCATATATTTT.

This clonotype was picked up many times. The CDR3 nucleotides read TGCAGTGCTACGGACTCGTACAGCTTCTCCTACAATGAGCAGTTCTTC. This gives the protein CSATDSYSFSYNEQFF. The genes are TRBV20-1 and TRBJ2-1, with D maybe TRBD2 (5 bases). Trimming took off 4 bases at V and 0 bases at J, with 16 bases between the two ends. Germline loops: CDR1 DFQATT, CDR2 SNEGSKA (reference sequence). The CDR3 contains 16 residues.

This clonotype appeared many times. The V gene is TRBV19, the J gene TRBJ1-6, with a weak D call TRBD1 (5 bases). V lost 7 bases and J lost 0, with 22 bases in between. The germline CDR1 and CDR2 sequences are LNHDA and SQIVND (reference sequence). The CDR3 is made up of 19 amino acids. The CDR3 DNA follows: TGTGCCAGTACCGAAGCCCCGCAGGGTGAGAGCTCCTATAATTCACCCCTCCACTTT. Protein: CASTEAPQGESSYNSPLHF.

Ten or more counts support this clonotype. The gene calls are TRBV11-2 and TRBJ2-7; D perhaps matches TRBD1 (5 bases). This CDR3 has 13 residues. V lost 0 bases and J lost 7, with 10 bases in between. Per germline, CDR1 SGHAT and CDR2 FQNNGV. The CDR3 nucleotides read TGTGCCAGCAGCTTAGAGAATTCAGGGGAGCAGTACTTC. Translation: CASSLENSGEQYF.